Following are 17 T cell receptor beta chains from one sample sequenced in a study of blood T cell repertoires in COVID-19. Profiled with immunoSEQ multiplex PCR; TCRdb holds only in-frame clones, not every one. The sample includes 190,000 or so clones, around 87% of them seen just once. Source material: peripheral blood. The receptors were gathered from a man in his forties with active or convalescent COVID-19.

This clone occurred once. The rearrangement joins TRBV10-1 to TRBJ2-5; TRBD2 agrees at 7 bases. The V gene end was trimmed by 6 bases and the J gene end by 5 bases; junction bases not matched to a gene: 6. CDR1 is WNHNN and CDR2 is SYGVQD in the germline V gene (reference sequence). This CDR3 region has 13 residues. The CDR3 DNA follows: TGCGCCAGCAGCCGCGGGGGTCGGGAGACCCAGTACTTC. This sequence encodes CASSRGGRETQYF.

The chain has TRBV6-2 or TRBV6-3 and TRBJ1-1, with no clear D. Deletions cut 4 bases from V and 4 bases from J, with 16 bases between. The CDR3 has 15 residues. Germline CDR1 is MNHEY and CDR2 is SVGEGT. The CDR3 loop reads CASSSLAGVSTEAFF. CDR3 DNA: TGTGCCAGCAGTTCCCTTGCCGGGGTCTCCACTGAAGCTTTCTTT.

V usage is TRBV19 and J usage is TRBJ1-5; no definite D call. The CDR3 sequence is 15 residues long. Trimming pared 2 bases from V and 2 bases from J, leaving 10 bases between. Germline V CDR1 and CDR2: LNHDA, SQIVND (reference sequence). CDR3 coding DNA: TGTGCCAGTAGTATAATCGACGGAGGCAATCAGCCCCAGCATTTT. It codes for CASSIIDGGNQPQHF.

The chain couples TRBV25-1 to TRBJ2-4; 7 bases are a match to TRBD1. The V gene end was trimmed by 1 base and the J gene end by 3 bases; junction bases not matched to a gene: 6. Germline assignment: CDR1 MGHDK and CDR2 SYGVNS. The CDR3 is made up of 16 amino acids. The CDR3, as DNA: TGTGCCAGCAGTGAATTTGGGGACAGCAACAAAAACATTCAGTACTTC. Its translation is CASSEFGDSNKNIQYF.

The V call is TRBV28, the J call TRBJ1-5; TRBD1 is a possible D gene (5 bases). The germline V gene encodes CDR1 MDHEN and CDR2 SYDVKM. The CDR3 runs to 14 residues. The V and J ends lost 3 bases and 7 bases respectively, with 13 bases between them. The CDR3 region is CASSLGGKGQPQHF. The CDR3 coding sequence is TGTGCCAGCAGTTTGGGAGGGAAGGGGCAGCCCCAGCATTTT.

Worth noting for this clone: Its ends do not fully match the called genes, so a read error is possible. This chain joins TRBV30 and TRBJ1-5, with a tentative D call TRBD1 (5 bases). CDR3 length: 13 residues. CDR1 GTSNPN and CDR2 SVGIG come from the germline V gene (reference sequence). CDR3 bases: TGTGCCTCGAGTACGGGGGAGCTGCAGCCCCAGCATTTT. Translating it yields CASSTGELQPQHF.

CDR3 coding DNA: TGTGCCAGCAGTTTTACAGGGGCGAAGGGAATTGTGCCCCTCCACTTT. Amino acid sequence: CASSFTGAKGIVPLHF. This chain connects TRBV27 to TRBJ1-6, with TRBD1 identical over 7 bases. CDR3 length equals 16 residues. Germline-derived CDR1 and CDR2 are MNHEY and SMNVEV (reference sequence). The V and J ends lost 3 bases and 13 bases, in that order; junction bases with no gene match: 15.

A word on this clone: The CDR3 ends on some other residue instead of the conserved phenylalanine or tryptophan, so this is likely a read error. It is unclear where the CDR3 begins or ends on the DNA, so no DNA is shown, and the CDR3 is as TCRdb lists it. The V call is TRBV19, the J call TRBJ1-1. Germline values: CDR1 LNHDA, CDR2 SQIVND (reference sequence). With termini counted, the CDR3 has 11 amino acids. CDR3 protein: CASSLSRVGTS.

The rearrangement joins TRBV7-3 to TRBJ2-5, with D unresolved. Germline-derived CDR1 and CDR2 are SGHTA and FQGTGA. The V gene lost 1 base and the J gene lost 2 bases, with 5 bases spanning the gap. The CDR3 is 13 residues long. The chain's CDR3 is CASSLNQQETQYF. CDR3 bases: TGTGCCAGCAGCTTAAATCAGCAAGAGACCCAGTACTTC.

The count of this clone is one. The chain links TRBV6-2 or TRBV6-3 to TRBJ1-5; 8 bases match TRBD1. Germline CDR1 MNHEY, CDR2 SVGEGT. The CDR3 runs 13 residues. V gave up 5 bases and J gave up 5 bases; unmatched junction bases: 2. The CDR3 region is CASSKTGDQPQHF. In nucleotides, the CDR3 is TGTGCCAGCAGTAAGACAGGGGATCAGCCCCAGCATTTT.

The chain couples TRBV28 to TRBJ1-1; unclear D gene. The CDR3 is made up of 14 amino acids. Per the germline V gene, CDR1 is MDHEN and CDR2 is SYDVKM. Trimming shortened V by 2 bases and J by 0 bases, and 7 bases separated the two germline ends. The CDR3, as DNA: TGTGCCAGCAGTTTAGGGCAGATGAACACTGAAGCTTTCTTT. Translating gives CASSLGQMNTEAFF.

The V gene is TRBV7-6, the J gene TRBJ2-7, with D perhaps matching TRBD1 (7 bases). V was clipped by 5 bases and J by 1 base, with 9 bases between them. The CDR3 length is 13 residues. Germline V gives CDR1 SGHVS, CDR2 FNYEAQ. The chain's CDR3 is CASSQGGSYEQYF. CDR3 DNA sequence: TGTGCCAGCAGCCAGGGGGGTTCCTACGAGCAGTACTTC.

The chain couples TRBV19 to TRBJ2-1, with 8 nucleotides matching TRBD2. This CDR3 has 15 residues. Germline values: CDR1 LNHDA, CDR2 SQIVND (reference sequence). V lost 3 bases and J lost 10; bases outside the gene matches: 11. CDR3 DNA sequence: TGTGCCAGTAGTATCGACTCGCGGGGGGATCCGGAGCAGTTCTTC. Protein product: CASSIDSRGDPEQFF.

This clone appeared once. The chain carries TRBV10-3 and TRBJ2-3; TRBD2 matches 8 bases. Germline assignment: CDR1 ENHRY and CDR2 SYGVKD. This CDR3 spans 18 amino acids. V lost 8 bases, J lost 3 bases, and 19 bases stayed unmatched. CDR3 loop: CAISKGGSGGTTTDTQYF. In nucleotides, the CDR3 is TGTGCCATCTCAAAGGGGGGTTCGGGAGGGACCACGACAGATACGCAGTATTTT.

The DNA for the CDR3 is TGTGCCAGCAGCTTAGAGGGTGGGAGCACTGAAGCTTTCTTT. It is translated as CASSLEGGSTEAFF. The rearrangement links TRBV7-8 to TRBJ1-1; D is undetermined. Germline values: CDR1 SGHVS, CDR2 FQNEAQ. The length of the CDR3 is 14 residues. Trimming took off 1 base at V and 4 bases at J, with 10 bases between the two ends.

The chain recombines TRBV4-2 with TRBJ2-1; 11 bases map to TRBD2. Germline V lookup: CDR1 LGHNA, CDR2 YNFKEQ. This CDR3 is 19 amino acids long. After removal of 0 bases from V and 8 bases from J, the junction contained 15 bases not matched to a gene. CDR3 coding DNA: TGTGCCAGCAGCCAAGATCCCCTAGCGGGGGGAGATATTAGCCATGAGCAGTTCTTC. It specifies CASSQDPLAGGDISHEQFF.

This clone has just a few counts. The V and J genes are TRBV2 and TRBJ1-1, with D perhaps matching TRBD1 (6 bases). Germline V CDR1 and CDR2: SNHLY, FYNNEI. V lost 7 bases, J lost 2 bases, and 20 bases lay in between. The CDR3 contains 16 residues. The CDR3 sequence is CASTLHQGRANTEAFF. Here the CDR3 DNA reads TGTGCCAGCACCCTACACCAGGGGAGGGCAAACACTGAAGCTTTCTTT.